This T cell receptor (beta chain) was documented in a study of T cell repertoires in cytomegalovirus infection. General observations from the study: In two of eight donors, the top clonotype was HLA-C-restricted CMV-specific.

This CDR3 comprises 20 residues. V lost 6 bases and J lost 5; bases outside the gene matches: 21. One entry per CDR3 protein, called by TCRdb with MiXCR from the reads. The table lists 250,000 to 300,000 distinct CDR3 sequences, roughly an eighth of them singletons. This clonotype was observed many times. Its antigen remains unidentified. The V and J genes are TRBV12-3 or TRBV12-4 and TRBJ2-1, with 11 bases that match TRBD2. The sample comprised PBMCs. This sequence originates from a human donor in good health (CMV status not recorded). Some clones in this sample may be carry-over from other donors' samples. CDR3 sequence reads: CASSLRGNSGRVTEHNEQFF. The CDR3 nucleotides are TGTGCCAGCAGCCTTAGGGGTAATAGCGGGAGGGTTACCGAGCACAATGAGCAGTTCTTC.